The clone carrying this TCR beta chain showed up just a few times. The antigen is undetermined. The data are from a study of T cells in Graves' hyperthyroidism and ophthalmopathy. Study-wide results and caveats: Within blood appeared most thyroid clonotypes that had expanded above 0.001.

The source material, RNA transcripts, was used to amplify TCR beta CDR3 regions. The TCR CDR3 first-round RT-PCR relied on the HTBI primer set. TCRdb reprocessed the multiplex PCR reads with MiXCR, giving one entry per CDR3 protein. Here the sample spans 300,000 to 500,000 distinct CDR3 sequences, about 15% being singletons. The specimen sequenced was blood. The receptor was isolated from a woman in her 30s with Graves' hyperthyroidism.

CDR3: CASTYRSDRALSYEQYF. DNA of the CDR3: TGTGCCAGCACCTACCGATCGGACAGGGCTCTCTCCTACGAGCAGTACTTC. J is TRBJ2-7 and V is TRBV27; 8 nucleotides align to TRBD1. The V segment lost 7 bases and the J segment 0 bases; nucleotides outside the gene matches: 14. The CDR3 is 17 amino acids. CDR1 and CDR2 from the germline V gene are MNHEY and SMNVEV (reference sequence).